This T cell receptor (beta chain) was documented in a study of control samples from healthy donors and cancer patients. Germline assignment: CDR1 SGHTA and CDR2 FQGNSA. Trimming removed 4 bases from V and 5 bases from J; junction bases left unmatched: 7. This CDR3 region has 15 residues. TCRdb's copy holds only in-frame clones and misses some; the assay was immunoSEQ multiplex PCR. The sample yields 120,000 or so clones, around 87% seen once. The clonotype comes from a woman in her fifties or sixties with lung cancer. Material: PBMCs. The rearrangement links TRBV7-2 to TRBJ2-2; 7 bases are shared with TRBD2. The CDR3 sequence is CASSSQAGETGELFF. CDR3 coding DNA: TGTGCCAGCAGCTCCCAGGCGGGAGAAACCGGGGAGCTGTTTTTT.